This T cell receptor beta chain is drawn from a study of blood T cell repertoires in COVID-19. For the study at large: Spain, Italy and the United States supplied samples that represented acute and convalescent COVID-19. Sample material is recorded as cDNA or gDNA derived from T cells, B-cell-depleted T cells, or PBMCs.

Germline CDR1 is SGHNT and CDR2 is YYREEE (reference sequence). The CDR3 covers 15 residues. V lost 4 bases, J lost 7 bases, and 20 bases lay in between. TCRdb's table, derived via immunoSEQ multiplex PCR, lists solely in-frame clones and lacks some. Here the sample spans approximately 24,000 clones, more than 85% being singletons. The rearrangement joins TRBV5-4 to TRBJ1-1, with D tentatively TRBD1 (6 bases). This clonotype was obtained from a human donor in a cohort sampled during active COVID-19. The specimen was peripheral blood. In DNA, the CDR3 is TGTGCCAGCAGCCCAACCGGGACATCTGGGTTTGAAGCTTTCTTT. Amino acids: CASSPTGTSGFEAFF.